Listed here are 8 T cell receptor beta chains from one sample, sequenced in a study of B cell selection in AIRE deficiency. Regulatory T cells were sorted as CD4+CD25hiCD127low/negative cells. Here immunoSEQ multiplex PCR was the method, and the copy in TCRdb shows in-frame clones only, minus some. The data show 23,000 or so clones, about nine tenths seen once. Sequencing used CD4+CD25+ Tregs sorted from PBMCs. Source of these receptors: a human donor in good health.

The genes are TRBV5-1 and TRBJ1-1; D ambiguous. V was clipped by 2 bases and J by 7 bases, with 18 bases between them. CDR3 length: 15 residues. The germline gives CDR1 SGHRS, CDR2 YFSETQ. Written as DNA, the CDR3 is TGCGCCAGCAGCTTTCAACGGACGGTGGAGAGTGAAGCTTTCTTT. Protein: CASSFQRTVESEAFF.

CDR3: CASSDRIAKNIQYF. In nucleotides, the CDR3 is TGTGCCAGCAGTGACCGAATAGCCAAAAACATTCAGTACTTC. This chain uses TRBV2 with TRBJ2-4; D not certain. The CDR3 sequence is 14 residues long. Trimming took 3 bases from V and 0 from J, leaving 6 bases between them. Germline values: CDR1 SNHLY, CDR2 FYNNEI.

The J gene is TRBJ1-2, the V gene TRBV6-1, with 7 bases aligning to TRBD1. Germline trimming cut 2 bases from V and 3 bases from J; bases unmatched to any gene: 9. The CDR3 sequence is 16 residues long. CDR1 MNHNS and CDR2 SASEGT come from the germline V gene. The CDR3 spells CASSEPRTGVYYGYTF. The CDR3 nucleotides read TGTGCCAGCAGTGAACCGAGGACAGGCGTATACTATGGCTACACCTTC.

The chain combines TRBV7-9 with TRBJ1-2; unclear D gene. In germline, CDR1 is SEHNR, CDR2 FQNEAQ (reference sequence). The CDR3 length is 14 residues. V lost 5 bases, J lost 0 bases, and 10 bases lay in between. The CDR3 DNA reads as TGTGCCAGCAGCCTTGCGGAGGCTAACTATGGCTACACCTTC. Its protein is CASSLAEANYGYTF.

The chain recombines TRBV27 with TRBJ2-3; 16 positions match TRBD2. The ends lost 4 bases at V and 3 bases at J; junction bases unmatched: 1. The CDR3 has 16 residues. From germline, CDR1 is MNHEY and CDR2 SMNVEV (reference sequence). Here the CDR3 DNA reads TGTGCCAGCAGTTGGGGACTAGCGGGGGGGACAGATACGCAGTATTTT. It translates to CASSWGLAGGTDTQYF.

In this sample, this clone turned up once. The rearrangement uses TRBV2 and TRBJ2-7; the D is unclear. Germline values: CDR1 SNHLY, CDR2 FYNNEI. Trimming took off 4 bases at V and 7 bases at J, with 8 bases between the two ends. The CDR3 has 11 amino acids. The CDR3 DNA reads as TGTGCCAGCAGTGTGCGGCGAGAGCAGTACTTC. This encodes CASSVRREQYF. The full variable domain, rest sourced from reference TRBV2 and TRBJ2-7, is EPEVTQTPSHQVTQMGQEVILRCVPISNHLYFYWYRQILGQKVEFLVSFYNNEISEKSEIFDDQFSVERPDGSNFTLKIRSTKLEDSAMYFCASSVRREQYFGPGTRLTVT.

The chain links TRBV2 to TRBJ1-3; D gene ambiguous. The germline V gene encodes CDR1 SNHLY and CDR2 FYNNEI. The CDR3 contains 12 residues. The V end was cut by 1 base, the J end by 9 bases, with 7 bases between. CDR3 amino acids: CASSEGRTTIYF. The CDR3 DNA is TGTGCCAGCAGTGAAGGGAGAACCACCATATATTTT.

The rearrangement uses TRBV9 and TRBJ2-3; D uncertain. Germline CDR1 reads SGDLS; CDR2 reads YYNGEE. This CDR3 contains 15 residues. The V end was cut by 1 base, the J end by 5 bases, with 14 bases between. CDR3 in DNA: TGTGCCAGCAGCGTACAGGCCAATCCGGAAGATACGCAGTATTTT. This translates into CASSVQANPEDTQYF.